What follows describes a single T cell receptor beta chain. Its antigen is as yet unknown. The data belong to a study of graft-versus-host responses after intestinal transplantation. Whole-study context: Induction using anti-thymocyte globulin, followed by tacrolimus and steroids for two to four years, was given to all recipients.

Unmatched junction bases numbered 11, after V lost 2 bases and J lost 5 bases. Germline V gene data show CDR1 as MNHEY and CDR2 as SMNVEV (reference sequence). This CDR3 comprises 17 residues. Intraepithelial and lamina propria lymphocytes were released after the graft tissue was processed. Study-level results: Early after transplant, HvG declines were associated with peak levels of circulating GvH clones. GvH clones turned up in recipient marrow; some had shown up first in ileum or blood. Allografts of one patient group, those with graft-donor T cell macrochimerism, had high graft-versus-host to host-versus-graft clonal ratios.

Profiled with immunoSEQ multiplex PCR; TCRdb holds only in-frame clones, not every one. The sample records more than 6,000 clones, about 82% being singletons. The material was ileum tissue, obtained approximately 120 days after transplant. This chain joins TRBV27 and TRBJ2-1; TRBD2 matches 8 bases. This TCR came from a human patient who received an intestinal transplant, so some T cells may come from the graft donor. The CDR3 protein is CASSLATAGLVNNEQFF. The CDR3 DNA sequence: TGTGCCAGCAGTTTAGCGACGGCGGGACTAGTAAACAATGAGCAGTTCTTC.